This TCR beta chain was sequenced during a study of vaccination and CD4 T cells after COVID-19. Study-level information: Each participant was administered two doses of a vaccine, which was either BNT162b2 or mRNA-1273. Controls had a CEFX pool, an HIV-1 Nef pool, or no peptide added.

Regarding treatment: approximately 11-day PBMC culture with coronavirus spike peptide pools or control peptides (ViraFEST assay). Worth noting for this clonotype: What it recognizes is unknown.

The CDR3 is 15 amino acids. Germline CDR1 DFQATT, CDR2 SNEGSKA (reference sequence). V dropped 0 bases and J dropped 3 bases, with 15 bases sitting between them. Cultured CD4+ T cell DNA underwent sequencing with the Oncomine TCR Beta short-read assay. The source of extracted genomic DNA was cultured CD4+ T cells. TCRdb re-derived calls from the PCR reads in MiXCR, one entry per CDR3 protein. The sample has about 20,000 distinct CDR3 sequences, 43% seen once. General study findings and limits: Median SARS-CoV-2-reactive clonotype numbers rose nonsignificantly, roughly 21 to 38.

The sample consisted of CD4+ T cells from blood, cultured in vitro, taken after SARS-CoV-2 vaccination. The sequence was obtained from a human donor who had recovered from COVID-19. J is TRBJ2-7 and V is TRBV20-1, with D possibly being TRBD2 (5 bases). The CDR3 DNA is TGCAGTGCTAGAGAAATATCAACGGGATTCTACGAGCAGTACTTC. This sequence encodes CSAREISTGFYEQYF.